One T cell receptor (beta chain) is described in this entry. What it binds is not known. Per germline, CDR1 GTSNPN and CDR2 SVGIG (reference sequence). CDR3 length equals 12 residues. V lost 5 bases and J lost 9, with 11 bases in between. These data belong to a study of response to subunit inactivated influenza vaccine. Broader study findings: Few new T cells, the authors suggested, are recruited by each seasonal influenza vaccination.

Using its own MiXCR run on the RT-PCR reads, TCRdb lists one record per CDR3 protein. The table lists about 500,000 distinct CDR3 sequences, 16% of them singletons. The clonotype comes from a man in his fifties or sixties who received an inactivated influenza vaccine. The specimen was CD4+ T cells sorted from PBMCs, collected about 24 months after vaccination. This chain joins TRBV30 and TRBJ1-6; D remains unclear. DNA for the CDR3: TGTGCCTGGGGGAGGGAAGGTTCACCCCTCCACTTT. As protein: CAWGREGSPLHF.